These T cell receptor beta chains were read from a single sample in a study of T-cell reconstitution after alpha-beta-depleted transplantation in children. MiXCR, run by TCRdb on the PCR reads, gives a single entry per CDR3 protein. The data contain some 200,000 distinct CDR3 sequences, 7.5% to 9.5% of them singletons. Source: PBMCs, mostly from graft donor cells, taken 360 days after TCRalphabeta/CD19-depleted stem cell transplant. The receptors originated from a male patient aged 2-9 years who had a stem cell transplant for acute myeloid leukemia, so the T cells may come from the graft donor. CDR3s include the opening cysteine and the closing phenylalanine or tryptophan. D genes are given only for firm matches. Some rows mark clone size as missing; the rest say once, few, many or name a class of expanded clone.

clone_size d_call j_call v_call cdr3_nt cdr3_aa
NA NA TRBJ1-2 TRBV5-5 TGTGCCAGCAGCGTGCGTTCTGAGGGGCTGGGCTACACCTTC CASSVRSEGLGYTF
NA TRBD2 TRBJ2-7 TRBV4-1 TGCGCCAGCAGCCAAGATAGGTGGCGGGAGGCACCGTACGAGCAGTACTTC CASSQDRWREAPYEQYF
few TRBD1 TRBJ1-3 TRBV5-1 TGCGCCAGCAGCTGGGGACAGAGCTCTGGAAACACCATATATTTT CASSWGQSSGNTIYF
many TRBD1 TRBJ1-5 TRBV4-2 TGTGCCAGCAGCCATTGCCGGGACAGGCTCCAGGAGCCCCAGCATTTT CASSHCRDRLQEPQHF
many NA TRBJ2-2 TRBV12-3/TRBV12-4 TGTGCCAGCAATCTTGGGCTAACGAACACCGGGGAGCTGTTTTTT CASNLGLTNTGELFF
many TRBD2 TRBJ2-3 TRBV20-1 TGCAGTGCTAGGCTAGCGGGAGGTGATACGCAGTATTTT CSARLAGGDTQYF
NA NA TRBJ1-3 TRBV4-3 TGCGCCAGCAGCCAAGGGACGATGGGGCCTGGAAACACCATATATTTT CASSQGTMGPGNTIYF
few TRBD2 TRBJ2-5 TRBV24-1 TGTGCCACCAGTGATGCTACTAGCGACGTGGGAACCCAGTACTTC CATSDATSDVGTQYF
many NA TRBJ2-3 TRBV25-1 TGTGCCAGCAGTAAAGGGCGGGCAGATACGCAGTATTTT CASSKGRADTQYF
many NA TRBJ2-2 TRBV29-1 TGCAGCGTTTCACTAGCTGCTACCGGGGAGCTGTTTTTT CSVSLAATGELFF
many NA TRBJ2-3 TRBV10-3 TGTGCCATCAACCCGGGACCTACAACAGATACGCAGTATTTT CAINPGPTTDTQYF
few NA TRBJ1-1 TRBV7-3 TGTGCCAGCAGCCAATCCCGGGACACCTACACTGAAGCTTTCTTT CASSQSRDTYTEAFF
NA NA TRBJ1-5 TRBV6-2/TRBV6-3 TGTGCCAGCAGGACAGGTATGATTCAGCCCCAGCATTTT CASRTGMIQPQHF
few TRBD1 TRBJ1-1 TRBV5-1 TGCGCCAGCAGCTTGCCCGAAGCCGACAGGGCCTGCGTCACTGAAGCTTTCTTT CASSLPEADRACVTEAFF
NA NA TRBJ2-1 TRBV4-3 TGCGCCAGCAGCCTCGGGACCCATGTCGATGAGCAGTTCTTC CASSLGTHVDEQFF
many NA TRBJ2-1 TRBV20-1 TGCAGTGCTAGCGTCGGCATCATTTACAATGAGCAGTTCTTC CSASVGIIYNEQFF
NA NA TRBJ2-2 TRBV5-1 TGCGCCAGCAGGGACGTCGACACCGGGGAGCTGTTTTTT CASRDVDTGELFF
few TRBD1 TRBJ1-1 TRBV29-1 TGCAGCGTCCCGGGACAGGGGGCAACTGAAGCTTTCTTT CSVPGQGATEAFF
many NA TRBJ2-4 TRBV6-5 TGTGCCAGCAGTTACTCGCCAGCACAGGGGCCGGGGGACATTCAGTACTTC CASSYSPAQGPGDIQYF
NA NA TRBJ1-2 TRBV6-9 TGTGCCAGCAGTTATTTCCCGGGGGCCTTTAGCTATGGCTACACCTTC CASSYFPGAFSYGYTF
NA NA TRBJ2-5 TRBV28 TGTGCCAGCGGTGGAGAGACCCAGTACTTC CASGGETQYF
many NA TRBJ2-7 TRBV10-3 TGTGCCATCAGTGAGTCGATGGGGACTCACTCCTACGAGCAGTACTTC CAISESMGTHSYEQYF
many TRBD1 TRBJ2-1 TRBV24-1 TGTGCCACCAGTGAGGGGGGACAGGGATCCTACAATGAGCAGTTCTTC CATSEGGQGSYNEQFF
few TRBD2 TRBJ2-5 TRBV5-1 TGCGCCAGCAGCTTGAAGCGGGGGGGCGGAGAGACCCAGTACTTC CASSLKRGGGETQYF
many NA TRBJ1-1 TRBV6-1 TGTGCCAGCAGTGAAGCTCGGGTAGCCCCGGTCACTGAAGCTTTCTTT CASSEARVAPVTEAFF
many TRBD2 TRBJ2-3 TRBV6-5 TGTGCCAGCAGTTTCCAGCGGGGGATTACAGATACGCAGTATTTT CASSFQRGITDTQYF
NA NA TRBJ2-7 TRBV6-5 TGTGCCAGCAGTTACTCCACCTCTGGCGGGGTATTTTACGAGCAGTACTTC CASSYSTSGGVFYEQYF
few NA TRBJ2-7 TRBV20-1 TGCAGTGCTAGAGATGTGAGCGCCGAGCAGTACTTC CSARDVSAEQYF
few TRBD1 TRBJ2-7 TRBV7-8 TGTGCCAGCAGGGTGGGGACAGGCCCATACGAGCAGTACTTC CASRVGTGPYEQYF
many NA TRBJ2-5 TRBV5-4 TGTGCCAGCAGCTTGCCGGCAGGCCAAGAGACCCAGTACTTC CASSLPAGQETQYF
many NA TRBJ2-1 TRBV15 TGTGCCACCAGCAGAGTTATAGAGGGCCTTGTCAATGAGCAGTTCTTC CATSRVIEGLVNEQFF
many NA TRBJ1-2 TRBV6-1 TGTGCCAGCAGAGCGGACTATGGCTACACCTTC CASRADYGYTF
few TRBD1 TRBJ2-5 TRBV6-2/TRBV6-3 TGTGCCAGCACTATGACAGGGTACCAAGAGACCCAGTACTTC CASTMTGYQETQYF
many NA TRBJ2-1 TRBV7-9 TGTGCCAGCAGCGAATTGGGCAACTACAATGAGCAGTTCTTC CASSELGNYNEQFF
few TRBD1 TRBJ1-1 TRBV7-7 TGTGCCAGCAGCTTCAGAGGCAGGGGGGGGAACACTGAAGCTTTCTTT CASSFRGRGGNTEAFF
few NA TRBJ2-3 TRBV12-3/TRBV12-4 TGTGCCAGCAACCTGGAGGGGGGCACAGATACGCAGTATTTT CASNLEGGTDTQYF
few NA TRBJ2-4 TRBV19 TGTGCCAGTAGATCGTTGGGGGCCAAAAACATTCAGTACTTC CASRSLGAKNIQYF
few TRBD1 TRBJ1-6 TRBV7-3 TGTGCCAGCAGCGGACAGGGGGCTAATTCACCCCTCCACTTT CASSGQGANSPLHF
many NA TRBJ2-3 TRBV7-7 TGTGCTAGCAGCTTAGGTGGCGGGTACACAGATACGCAGTATTTT CASSLGGGYTDTQYF
few TRBD1 TRBJ2-5 TRBV29-1 TGCAGCGTTGACAGGGGGCAGACCCAGTACTTC CSVDRGQTQYF
few NA TRBJ2-2 TRBV15 TGTGCCACCAGGTTCGACTTAGTCACCGGGGAGCTGTTTTTT CATRFDLVTGELFF
few NA TRBJ1-5 TRBV20-1 TGCAGTGCTACCTTTCAGGGTGATCAGCCCCAGCATTTT CSATFQGDQPQHF
few NA TRBJ2-1 TRBV7-2 TGTGCCAGCAGCTTAGCATGGGGGCCCCTCTCCTACAATGAGCAGTTCTTC CASSLAWGPLSYNEQFF
many TRBD1 TRBJ1-4 TRBV7-9 TGTGCCAGCAGCTTTGGACAGGGAGAAAAACTGTTTTTT CASSFGQGEKLFF
many TRBD2 TRBJ2-7 TRBV5-1 TGTGCTAGCAGTCCCGGGACTAGCTCCTACGAGCAGTACTTC CASSPGTSSYEQYF
few TRBD1 TRBJ2-2 TRBV6-1 TGTGCCAGCAGTGAAAGACAGGGGCCCGGGGAGCTGTTTTTT CASSERQGPGELFF
many TRBD2 TRBJ2-1 TRBV20-1 TGCAGTGCTTGCAAGACCAGGACTAGCGGGGGGGCGTTCGATGAGCAGTTCTTC CSACKTRTSGGAFDEQFF
NA NA TRBJ2-3 TRBV11-2 TGTGCCAGCAGCTTAGGGTGGGAAGATACGCAGTATTTT CASSLGWEDTQYF
many NA TRBJ2-3 TRBV12-3/TRBV12-4 TGTGCCAGCAGTTGGTGGGGGCGGTGGACAGATACGCAGTATTTT CASSWWGRWTDTQYF